This TCR beta chain was identified during a study of shared clonotypes between healthy human individuals. At the level of the study: Each donor contributed plates that comprised three CD4 naive, three CD4 memory, two CD8 naive and one CD8 memory.

Study-wide results and caveats: Generally, naive subsets (rather than memory subsets) showed larger estimated richness. With few donors, the genetic and exposure-history diversity represented was limited.

Donors, healthy HIV-negative adults, lacked recent acute infections or vaccinations. In germline, CDR1 is SGDLS, CDR2 YYNGEE. The V end lost 5 bases, the J end lost 0 bases, and 17 bases lay between the germline ends. The CDR3 has 17 residues. Repertoires were generated with immunoSEQ multiplex PCR, while TCRdb's copy carries only in-frame clones and drops some. The sample includes more than 2,000,000 clones, roughly 92% seen only once; the top ten take 0.11% to 0.15%. Worth noting for this clone: No antigen is known for it.

Sequencing was done on a sample of naive CD4+ T cells sorted from blood. Noted subset: CD45RA+ positively selected. The sequence was obtained from a man between 18 and 29 years old in good health. This sequence joins TRBV9 and TRBJ1-4, with a weak D call TRBD1 (6 bases). The DNA of the CDR3 is TGTGCCAGCAGTGGGGGCGTGGAGTCCCCAACTAATGAAAAACTGTTTTTT. Translation gives CASSGGVESPTNEKLFF. Variable domain in full (rest from reference TRBV9 and TRBJ1-4): DSGVTQTPKHLITATGQRVTLRCSPRSGDLSVYWYQQSLDQGLQFLIQYYNGEERAKGNILERFSAQQFPDLHSELNLSSLELGDSALYFCASSGGVESPTNEKLFFGSGTQLSVL.